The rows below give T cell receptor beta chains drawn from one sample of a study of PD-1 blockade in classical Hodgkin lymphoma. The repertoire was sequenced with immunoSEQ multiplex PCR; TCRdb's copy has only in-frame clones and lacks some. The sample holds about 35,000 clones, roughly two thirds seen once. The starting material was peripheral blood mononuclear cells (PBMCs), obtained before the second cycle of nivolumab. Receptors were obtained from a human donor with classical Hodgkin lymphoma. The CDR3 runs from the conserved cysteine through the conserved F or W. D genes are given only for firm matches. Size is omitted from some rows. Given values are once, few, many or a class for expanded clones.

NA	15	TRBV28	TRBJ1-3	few	CASSFRGRRGNTIYF	TGTGCCAGCAGTTTCCGGGGCAGGCGGGGAAACACCATATATTTT
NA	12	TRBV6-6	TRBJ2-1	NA	CASSYSQNEQFF	TGTGCCAGCAGTTACTCTCAAAATGAGCAGTTCTTC
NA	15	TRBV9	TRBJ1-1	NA	CASSVGSEAWAEAFF	TGTGCCAGCAGCGTAGGTTCGGAGGCGTGGGCTGAAGCTTTCTTT
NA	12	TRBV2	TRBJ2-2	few	CASSRDTGELFF	TGTGCCAGCAGCCGGGACACCGGGGAGCTGTTTTTT
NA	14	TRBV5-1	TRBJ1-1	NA	CASSQGPANTEAFF	TGCGCCAGCAGCCAAGGACCGGCGAACACTGAAGCTTTCTTT
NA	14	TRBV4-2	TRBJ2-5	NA	CASSQGQVQETQYF	TGTGCCAGCAGCCAAGGACAGGTTCAAGAGACCCAGTACTTC
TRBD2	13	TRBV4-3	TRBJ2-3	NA	CASSGGVLDTQYF	TGCGCCAGCAGCGGGGGGGTGTTAGATACGCAGTATTTT
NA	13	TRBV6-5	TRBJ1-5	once	CASSSRTNQPQHF	TGTGCCAGCAGTTCCCGGACCAATCAGCCCCAGCATTTT
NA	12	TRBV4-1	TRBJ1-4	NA	CASSQVREKLFF	TGCGCCAGCAGCCAAGTAAGGGAAAAACTGTTTTTT
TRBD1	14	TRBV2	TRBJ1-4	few	CASSAQGAVEKLFF	TGTGCCAGCAGCGCACAGGGGGCAGTTGAAAAACTGTTTTTT
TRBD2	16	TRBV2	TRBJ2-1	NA	CASSVSGRSSYNEQFF	TGTGCCAGCAGTGTTAGCGGGAGGAGCTCCTACAATGAGCAGTTCTTC
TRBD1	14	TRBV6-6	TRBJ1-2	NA	CASRDRDRDYGYTF	TGTGCCAGCAGGGACAGGGACCGGGACTATGGCTACACCTTC
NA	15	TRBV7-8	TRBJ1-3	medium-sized	CASSLVNGVGNTIYF	TGTGCCAGCAGCTTAGTAAACGGGGTGGGAAACACCATATATTTT
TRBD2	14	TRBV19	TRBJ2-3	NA	CASRTGGAPDTQYF	TGTGCCAGTAGGACCGGGGGGGCCCCAGATACGCAGTATTTT
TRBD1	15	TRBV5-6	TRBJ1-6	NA	CASSRRGQGYSPLHF	TGTGCCAGCAGCCGAAGGGGACAGGGGTATTCACCCCTCCACTTT
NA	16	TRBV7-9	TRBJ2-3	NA	CASSLVGGVGPDTQYF	TGTGCCAGCAGCTTAGTTGGGGGAGTGGGGCCAGATACGCAGTATTTT
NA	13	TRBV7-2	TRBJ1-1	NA	CASSLARGTEAFF	TGTGCCAGCAGCTTAGCGAGGGGCACTGAAGCTTTCTTT
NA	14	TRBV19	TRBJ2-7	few	CASSIGGSSYEQYF	TGTGCCAGTAGTATAGGAGGGAGTTCCTACGAGCAGTACTTC
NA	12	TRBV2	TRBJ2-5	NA	CASSRDRETQYF	TGTGCCAGCAGCCGGGACCGAGAGACCCAGTACTTC
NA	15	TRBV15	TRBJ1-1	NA	CATSRDRYENTEAFF	TGTGCCACCAGCAGAGACAGGTACGAAAACACTGAAGCTTTCTTT
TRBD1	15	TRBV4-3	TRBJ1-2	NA	CASSQDRGLNYGYTF	TGCGCCAGCAGCCAGGATAGGGGGCTTAACTATGGCTACACCTTC
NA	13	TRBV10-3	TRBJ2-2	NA	CAGRSVGTGELFF	TGTGCCGGCCGCTCTGTCGGCACCGGGGAGCTGTTTTTT
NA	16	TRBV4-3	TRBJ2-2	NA	CASSQESRIITGELFF	TGCGCCAGCAGCCAAGAGTCACGGATCATCACCGGGGAGCTGTTTTTT
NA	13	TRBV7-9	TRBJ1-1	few	CASSFNRDTEAFF	TGTGCCAGCAGCTTCAACAGAGATACTGAAGCTTTCTTT
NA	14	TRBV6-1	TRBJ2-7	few	CASSELQGPYEQYF	TGTGCCAGCAGTGAACTTCAGGGCCCCTACGAGCAGTACTTC
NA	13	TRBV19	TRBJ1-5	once	CASRAQGEQPQHF	TGTGCCAGTAGAGCGCAGGGAGAACAGCCCCAGCATTTT
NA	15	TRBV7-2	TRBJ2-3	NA	CASSAYGIFTDTQYF	TGTGCCAGCAGCGCCTACGGGATCTTCACAGATACGCAGTATTTT
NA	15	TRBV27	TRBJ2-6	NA	CASSPRGFGANVLTF	TGTGCCAGCAGTCCCCGGGGGTTCGGGGCCAACGTCCTGACTTTC
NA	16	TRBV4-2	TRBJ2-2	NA	CASSQLGRGNTGELFF	TGTGCCAGCAGCCAACTTGGTAGGGGGAACACCGGGGAGCTGTTTTTT
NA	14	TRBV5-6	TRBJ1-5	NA	CASSSLSRNQPQHF	TGTGCCAGCAGCTCTTTAAGTCGCAATCAGCCCCAGCATTTT
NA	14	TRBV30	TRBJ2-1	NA	CAWSYRGSYNEQFF	TGTGCCTGGAGTTACCGGGGGTCCTACAATGAGCAGTTCTTC
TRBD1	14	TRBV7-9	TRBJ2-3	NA	CASSQGAVQDTQYF	TGTGCCAGCAGCCAGGGGGCGGTACAAGATACGCAGTATTTT
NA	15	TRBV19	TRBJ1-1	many	CASSIGLFVGTEAFF	TGTGCCAGTAGTATAGGGTTGTTTGTCGGGACTGAAGCTTTCTTT
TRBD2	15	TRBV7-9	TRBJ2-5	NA	CASSGSGTSGGPQYF	TGTGCCAGCAGCGGAAGTGGGACTAGCGGGGGTCCACAGTACTTC
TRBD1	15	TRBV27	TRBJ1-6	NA	CASRLSGGTNSPLHF	TGTGCCAGCAGGTTGTCAGGGGGTACTAATTCACCCCTCCACTTT
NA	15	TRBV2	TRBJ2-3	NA	CASRYGGDSTDTQYF	TGTGCCAGCAGGTACGGTGGGGACAGCACAGATACGCAGTATTTT
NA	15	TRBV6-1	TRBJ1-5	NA	CASSEGQPGGQPQHF	TGTGCCAGCAGTGAAGGACAGCCGGGGGGTCAGCCCCAGCATTTT
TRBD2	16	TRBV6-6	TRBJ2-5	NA	CASSPPLAGGQETQYF	TGTGCCAGCAGTCCTCCACTAGCGGGGGGGCAGGAGACCCAGTACTTC
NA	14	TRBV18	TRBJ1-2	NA	CASSPGQGNYGYTF	TGTGCCAGCTCACCAGGGCAGGGTAACTATGGCTACACCTTC
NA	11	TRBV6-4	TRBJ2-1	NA	CASSRGHEQFF	TGTGCCAGCAGTAGAGGGCATGAGCAGTTCTTC
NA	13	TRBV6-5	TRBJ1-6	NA	CASRWGGNSPLHF	TGTGCCAGCAGATGGGGGGGCAATTCACCCCTCCACTTT
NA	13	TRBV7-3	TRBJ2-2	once	CASSQPNTGELFF	TGTGCCAGCAGTCAACCGAACACCGGGGAGCTGTTTTTT
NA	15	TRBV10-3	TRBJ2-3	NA	CAISPPSGSPDTQYF	TGTGCCATCAGTCCCCCGAGCGGTTCACCAGATACGCAGTATTTT
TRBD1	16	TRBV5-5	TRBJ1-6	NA	CASSLLPGGDNSPLHF	TGTGCCAGCAGCTTGTTACCAGGGGGGGATAATTCACCCCTCCACTTT
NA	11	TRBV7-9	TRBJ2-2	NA	CASSLAGELFF	TGTGCCAGCAGCTTGGCCGGGGAGCTGTTTTTT
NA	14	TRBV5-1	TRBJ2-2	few	CASSWFHGSGELFF	TGCGCCAGCAGCTGGTTCCACGGCAGCGGGGAGCTGTTTTTT
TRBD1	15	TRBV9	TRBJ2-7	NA	CASSRAGQGSHEQYF	TGTGCCAGCAGCAGAGCGGGACAGGGGAGCCACGAGCAGTACTTC
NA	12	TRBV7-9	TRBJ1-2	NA	CASSLERRGYTF	TGTGCCAGCAGCTTAGAAAGGCGCGGCTACACCTTC
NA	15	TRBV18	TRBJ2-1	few	CASSPLMGAYNEQFF	TGTGCCAGCTCACCCCTCATGGGAGCCTACAATGAGCAGTTCTTC
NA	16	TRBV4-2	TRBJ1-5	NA	CASSQDPVYSNQPQHF	TGTGCCAGCAGCCAAGATCCGGTTTATAGCAATCAGCCCCAGCATTTT
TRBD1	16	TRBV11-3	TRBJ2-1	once	CASSPNREYRGNEQFF	TGTGCCAGCAGCCCGAATCGGGAATACAGGGGCAATGAGCAGTTCTTC
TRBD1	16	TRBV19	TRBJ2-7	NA	CASSRGQGISSYEQYF	TGTGCCAGTAGTAGAGGACAGGGGATCAGCTCCTACGAGCAGTACTTC
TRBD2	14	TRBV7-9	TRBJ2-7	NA	CASSTTSLGWEQYF	TGTGCCAGCAGCACGACTAGCCTCGGGTGGGAGCAGTACTTC
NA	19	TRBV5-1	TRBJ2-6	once	CASSWDQQLPSSGANVLTF	TGCGCCAGCAGCTGGGACCAACAGCTCCCCAGCTCTGGGGCCAACGTCCTGACTTTC
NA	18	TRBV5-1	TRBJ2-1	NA	CASSLGPAGNLLYNEQFF	TGCGCCAGCAGCTTGGGCCCGGCTGGGAACCTACTTTACAATGAGCAGTTCTTC